This T cell receptor (beta chain) was captured in a study of persistence of HIV-infected CD4 T cells. This nonspecific control used anti-CD3/anti-CD28 bead stimulation of CD4+ T cells. Sorting selected CD4+ T cells upregulating both CD40 ligand and CD69. CD4+ T cell counts exceeded 400 cells/uL; CMV serology was positive. CDR1 and CDR2 (germline): SGDLS, YYNGEE. Trimming took off 4 bases at V and 2 bases at J, with 10 bases between the two ends. This CDR3 has 14 residues. On this clone: Its matching antigen is unknown.

The immunoSEQ assay was version 4, run in survey mode. Only in-frame clones appear in the TCRdb table, and some are missing; sequencing was by immunoSEQ multiplex PCR. The profile shows 43,000 or so clones, 89% of them singletons. Specimen: CD4+ T cells sorted from PBMCs after approximately 19-hour stimulation, collected from a patient who received antiretroviral therapy. J is TRBJ1-5 and V is TRBV9; a possible D gene is TRBD1 (6 bases). The TCR comes from an adult man with HIV who was CMV-seropositive. The CDR3 protein is CASSLSGGNQPQHF. In DNA, the CDR3 is TGTGCCAGCAGCCTATCAGGGGGCAATCAGCCCCAGCATTTT.